This entry lists 30 T cell receptor beta chains sequenced from one sample in a study of shared clonotypes between healthy human individuals. In the naive CD8 group, cells lacked CD45RO and were positively selected for CCR7, so terminally differentiated effector memory CD45RA+ cells were left out. Profiled with immunoSEQ multiplex PCR; TCRdb holds only in-frame clones, not every one. This table has fewer than 1 million clones, around 96% appearing once. What was sequenced was naive CD8+ T cells sorted from blood. The receptor source for this set is a man younger than 40 in good health.

V and J are TRBV11-2 and TRBJ2-7; D may be TRBD1 (5 bases). CDR1 is SGHAT, CDR2 FQNNGV, per germline. The CDR3 has 15 amino acids. The germline V and J ends were trimmed by 3 bases and 0 bases, with 12 bases remaining between them. CDR3 protein: CASSFRNRSSYEQYF. CDR3 in DNA: TGTGCCAGCAGCTTTCGAAACAGGAGCTCCTACGAGCAGTACTTC.

The CDR3, as DNA: TGTGCCAGCAGCCCCACGGGAGGGCCCTCCTACAATGAGCAGTTCTTC. Translating it yields CASSPTGGPSYNEQFF. This chain links TRBV5-6 with TRBJ2-1, with 8 bases aligning to TRBD2. The junction had 6 bases not matched to a gene; V was cut back by 4 bases and J by 0 bases. The germline V gene encodes CDR1 SGHDT and CDR2 YYEEEE. This CDR3 is built from 16 residues. Supplemented by reference TRBV5-6 and TRBJ2-1, the full variable domain reads DAGVTQSPTHLIKTRGQQVTLRCSPKSGHDTVSWYQQALGQGPQFIFQYYEEEERQRGNFPDRFSGHQFPNYSSELNVNALLLGDSALYLCASSPTGGPSYNEQFFGPGTRLTVL.

V gene TRBV15 combines with J gene TRBJ2-3, with 10 bases that match TRBD1. The CDR3 is 14 residues long. Germline trimming cut 4 bases from V and 6 bases from J; bases unmatched to any gene: 4. The germline gives CDR1 LNHNV, CDR2 YYDKDF (reference sequence). The CDR3 region is CATSTGTGADTQYF. CDR3 nucleotides: TGTGCCACCAGCACCGGGACAGGGGCCGATACGCAGTATTTT.

The chain combines TRBV28 with TRBJ2-3; D unclear. The V gene lost 2 bases and the J gene lost 2 bases, with 8 bases spanning the gap. Germline V gene sequence: CDR1 MDHEN, CDR2 SYDVKM. The CDR3 spans 14 residues. CDR3 sequence: CASSLNADTDTQYF. As DNA, the CDR3 is TGTGCCAGCAGTTTAAATGCCGACACAGATACGCAGTATTTT.

Note on this clone: Additional DNA sequences in this sample encode the identical CDR3. J is TRBJ2-7 and V is TRBV18; D possibly corresponds to TRBD2 (6 bases). From germline, CDR1 is KGHSH and CDR2 LQKENI. V was shortened by 0 bases and J by 2 bases, with 8 bases between the two germline ends. The CDR3 has 14 amino acids. The CDR3 DNA reads as TGTGCCAGCTCACCACCTAGCGGTACCTACGAGCAGTACTTC. Its translation is CASSPPSGTYEQYF.

The chain carries TRBV5-8 and TRBJ2-1; 7 positions agree with TRBD2. The trim removed 4 bases at V and 5 bases at J, leaving 9 bases unmatched. The CDR3 has 15 amino acids. CDR1 and CDR2 (germline): SGHTS, YDEGEE. In DNA form, the CDR3 reads TGTGCCAGCAGCCTTGGGAGCGGGAAGAACAATGAGCAGTTCTTC. Translated, it gives CASSLGSGKNNEQFF.

The CDR3 spells CASSYDIGGVDEKLFF. The CDR3 nucleotides are TGCGCCAGCAGCTACGATATTGGGGGTGTCGACGAAAAACTGTTTTTT. The chain joins TRBV4-1 to TRBJ1-4, with D possibly TRBD1 on 5 matching bases. Germline assignment: CDR1 MGHRA and CDR2 YSYEKL. The CDR3 consists of 16 residues. The V and J ends lost 5 bases and 8 bases respectively, with 21 bases between them.

The rearrangement uses TRBV11-2 and TRBJ2-1, with 9 bases aligning to TRBD2. This CDR3 has 16 residues. Germline CDR1 reads SGHAT; CDR2 reads FQNNGV. J was trimmed by 0 bases and V by 5 bases; bases with no gene match: 5. This chain's CDR3 is CASSLSSGSSYNEQFF. DNA for the CDR3: TGTGCCAGCAGCCTAAGTAGCGGGAGCTCCTACAATGAGCAGTTCTTC. The whole variable domain, remainder taken from reference TRBV11-2 and TRBJ2-1, is EAGVAQSPRYKIIEKRQSVAFWCNPISGHATLYWYQQILGQGPKLLIQFQNNGVVDDSQLPKDRFSAERLKGVDSTLKIQPAKLEDSAVYLCASSLSSGSSYNEQFFGPGTRLTVL.

The chain has TRBV7-2 and TRBJ2-3; 7 bases are shared with TRBD1. The CDR3 is 15 residues long. The junction had 3 bases not matched to a gene; V was cut back by 1 base and J by 2 bases. The germline V gene has CDR1 SGHTA and CDR2 FQGNSA. This CDR3 reads CASSLVDRSTDTQYF. CDR3 DNA sequence: TGTGCCAGCAGCTTAGTGGACAGGTCCACAGATACGCAGTATTTT.

V gene TRBV2 combines with J gene TRBJ2-7; 8 bases align to TRBD1. V trimming: 8 bases; J trimming: 6 bases; junction bases outside the gene matches: 6. Per the germline V gene, CDR1 is SNHLY and CDR2 is FYNNEI. This CDR3 region has 12 residues. CDR3: CASLGQEAEQYF. In DNA form, the CDR3 reads TGTGCCAGCTTGGGACAGGAGGCCGAGCAGTACTTC.

The chain combines TRBV5-1 with TRBJ2-3; no clear D gene. Germline V CDR1 and CDR2: SGHRS, YFSETQ. This CDR3 spans 14 amino acids. The germline V and J ends were trimmed by 1 base and 2 bases, with 8 bases remaining between them. The CDR3 DNA follows: TGCGCCAGCAGCTTGTTTACCGACACAGATACGCAGTATTTT. It is translated as CASSLFTDTDTQYF.

The chain combines TRBV7-6 with TRBJ2-7, with a weak D call TRBD1 (6 bases). V shed 5 bases and J shed 0 bases, with 20 bases lying between them. The CDR3 loop spans 17 amino acids. The germline V gene encodes CDR1 SGHVS and CDR2 FNYEAQ. The CDR3: CASSTGTPTPSSYEQYF. The CDR3 DNA reads TGTGCCAGCAGCACTGGGACACCGACGCCAAGCTCCTACGAGCAGTACTTC. The full variable domain, with the rest looked up from reference TRBV7-6 and TRBJ2-7, is GAGVSQSPRYKVTKRGQDVALRCDPISGHVSLYWYRQALGQGPEFLTYFNYEAQQDKSGLPNDRFSAERPEGSISTLTIQRTEQRDSAMYRCASSTGTPTPSSYEQYFGPGTRLTVT.

The chain employs TRBV27 and TRBJ2-7, with D unresolved. This CDR3 is 13 amino acids long. Germline V gene sequence: CDR1 MNHEY, CDR2 SMNVEV (reference sequence). The V gene lost 3 bases and the J gene lost 1 base, with 7 bases spanning the gap. The CDR3 loop is CASSFSRSYEQYF. The DNA for the CDR3 is TGTGCCAGCAGTTTTAGTCGGTCCTACGAGCAGTACTTC.

The CDR3 DNA reads as TGCGCCAGCAGCCAAGATGGTGTCGCATACAATGAGCAGTTCTTC. This gives the protein CASSQDGVAYNEQFF. The rearrangement joins TRBV4-1 to TRBJ2-1, with D unclear. V dropped 0 bases and J dropped 4 bases, with 10 bases sitting between them. This CDR3 contains 15 residues. CDR1 is MGHRA, CDR2 YSYEKL, per germline.

The chain carries TRBV7-9 and TRBJ1-2; tentative D call: TRBD1 (5 bases). The CDR3 is 14 amino acids. V lost 5 bases, J lost 2 bases, and 12 bases lay in between. Germline lookup yields CDR1 SEHNR and CDR2 FQNEAQ (reference sequence). This CDR3 reads CASSRGTGNYGYTF. CDR3 DNA: TGTGCCAGCAGCCGGGGTACAGGCAACTATGGCTACACCTTC.

V usage is TRBV6-6 and J usage is TRBJ2-7; D unclear. V was pared by 6 bases and J by 4 bases, with 10 bases between. Germline V lookup: CDR1 MNHNY, CDR2 SVGAGI (reference sequence). This CDR3 has 12 amino acids. In DNA form, the CDR3 reads TGTGCCAGCAGGTACGGAGATTACGAGCAGTACTTC. Translated: CASRYGDYEQYF.

V gene TRBV13 combines with J gene TRBJ2-3; D gene ambiguous. From germline, CDR1 is PRHDT and CDR2 FYEKMQ (reference sequence). Trimming stripped 5 bases from V and 0 bases from J, with 9 bases between. The CDR3 consists of 14 residues. The CDR3 region is CASSHQSSTDTQYF. The DNA of the CDR3 is TGTGCCAGCAGCCATCAATCTAGCACAGATACGCAGTATTTT.

The sample holds one count of this clone. The gene calls are TRBV10-3 and TRBJ2-7, with 7 bases matching TRBD1. The CDR3 covers 15 residues. Germline lookup yields CDR1 ENHRY and CDR2 SYGVKD. V gave up 4 bases and J gave up 1 base; unmatched junction bases: 7. Here the CDR3 DNA reads TGTGCCATCAGTGTTGACAGGGCAGAGTCCTACGAGCAGTACTTC. It yields the protein CAISVDRAESYEQYF.

This chain uses TRBV5-1 with TRBJ2-7; D is ambiguous. This CDR3 is built from 15 residues. V was clipped by 1 base and J by 2 bases, with 13 bases between them. Germline assignment: CDR1 SGHRS and CDR2 YFSETQ. CDR3 sequence (DNA): TGCGCCAGCAGCTTGTTACAGATTGGCCCCTACGAGCAGTACTTC. Translated, it gives CASSLLQIGPYEQYF. Full variable domain (outside the CDR3, taken from reference TRBV5-1 and TRBJ2-7): KAGVTQTPRYLIKTRGQQVTLSCSPISGHRSVSWYQQTPGQGLQFLFEYFSETQRNKGNFPGRFSGRQFSNSRSEMNVSTLELGDSALYLCASSLLQIGPYEQYFGPGTRLTVT.

CDR3 loop: CASSAQGRLTGELFF. The CDR3 region has the DNA TGTGCCAGCAGCGCGCAGGGGCGCCTCACCGGGGAGCTGTTTTTT. The gene calls are TRBV9 and TRBJ2-2; D possibly corresponds to TRBD1 (6 bases). Germline CDR1 reads SGDLS; CDR2 reads YYNGEE. Between the trimmed V and J ends, which lost 3 bases and 4 bases, there was a span of 13 bases. The CDR3 sequence is 15 residues long.

The J gene is TRBJ1-5, the V gene TRBV27, with D perhaps TRBD1 (5 bases). Trimming removed 1 base from V and 10 bases from J, with 14 bases in between. The CDR3 spans 14 residues. CDR1 and CDR2 from the germline V gene are MNHEY and SMNVEV (reference sequence). In DNA, the CDR3 is TGTGCCAGCAGTTTATGGGGGGTCGGAGGACCCCAGCATTTT. It encodes CASSLWGVGGPQHF.

V gene TRBV10-3 combines with J gene TRBJ2-3; a possible D gene is TRBD2 (6 bases). The CDR3 spans 18 residues. The V end was cut by 0 bases, the J end by 1 base, with 17 bases between. In germline, CDR1 is ENHRY, CDR2 SYGVKD. The CDR3 is CAISESGSGAGGTDTQYF. The CDR3 nucleotides are TGTGCCATCAGTGAGTCGGGGAGTGGAGCGGGCGGCACAGATACGCAGTATTTT.

The chain combines TRBV5-8 with TRBJ1-4; possibly TRBD1 for D (5 bases). From germline, CDR1 is SGHTS and CDR2 YDEGEE. The CDR3 is made up of 14 amino acids. Trimming took 3 bases from V and 5 from J, leaving 11 bases between them. CDR3 nucleotides: TGTGCCAGCAGCTCCGGGACGGGGAATGAAAAACTGTTTTTT. Encoded protein: CASSSGTGNEKLFF.

The chain uses TRBV29-1 and TRBJ2-1, with D perhaps TRBD1 (6 bases). Trimming removed 3 bases from V and 3 bases from J, with 18 bases in between. The CDR3 is made up of 16 amino acids. Germline V lookup: CDR1 SQVTM, CDR2 ANQGSEA. The CDR3 region is CSVDVEGVFNYNEQFF. CDR3 coding DNA: TGCAGCGTTGATGTAGAGGGGGTCTTTAACTACAATGAGCAGTTCTTC.

The rearrangement links TRBV27 to TRBJ2-1; TRBD1 matches at 7 bases. CDR1 is MNHEY, CDR2 SMNVEV, per germline (reference sequence). V lost 0 bases, J lost 4 bases, and 9 bases stayed unmatched. The CDR3 has 17 residues. The DNA of the CDR3 is TGTGCCAGCAGTTTATCCCCGATCGGGACAGCTTACAATGAGCAGTTCTTC. Its protein is CASSLSPIGTAYNEQFF.

The chain combines TRBV25-1 with TRBJ2-7, with TRBD1 matching over 7 bases. CDR3 length: 15 residues. Germline V gene sequence: CDR1 MGHDK, CDR2 SYGVNS. The ends lost 7 bases at V and 2 bases at J; junction bases unmatched: 11. The CDR3 nucleotides are TGTGCCAGCACCTCAGGGACAGTATTAACCTACGAGCAGTACTTC. Protein product: CASTSGTVLTYEQYF.

The chain carries TRBV4-1 and TRBJ2-1, with TRBD2 matching over 7 bases. J lost 3 bases, V lost 0 bases, and 5 bases had no gene match. The CDR3 sequence is 16 residues long. Germline V gene sequence: CDR1 MGHRA, CDR2 YSYEKL. The chain's CDR3 is CASSQEGGGGYNEQFF. The CDR3 DNA sequence: TGCGCCAGCAGCCAAGAGGGCGGCGGGGGCTACAATGAGCAGTTCTTC.

The chain joins TRBV7-2 to TRBJ2-1; weak D call: TRBD2 (5 bases). The germline CDR1 and CDR2 sequences are SGHTA and FQGNSA. Trimming took 5 bases from V and 9 from J, leaving 14 bases between them. The CDR3 sequence is 13 residues long. This chain's CDR3 is CASSKPLDREQFF. In nucleotides, the CDR3 is TGTGCCAGCAGCAAGCCACTAGATCGTGAGCAGTTCTTC.

The V and J genes are TRBV6-5 and TRBJ2-7; D remains unclear. The CDR3 runs to 14 residues. The germline V gene has CDR1 MNHEY and CDR2 SVGAGI. Trimming cost V 0 bases and J 2 bases, with 8 bases left between them. The CDR3 protein is CASSYSSSTYEQYF. The CDR3 coding sequence is TGTGCCAGCAGTTACTCGTCTTCCACCTACGAGCAGTACTTC.

Notes on this clone: Other DNA sequences in this specimen translate into the identical CDR3. The rearrangement links TRBV5-1 to TRBJ2-7, with D unresolved. Per germline, CDR1 SGHRS and CDR2 YFSETQ. The CDR3 runs 13 residues. With 0 bases removed from V and 1 base from J, the gap between germline ends came to 5 bases. The CDR3 sequence is CASSLESSYEQYF. The CDR3 nucleotides are TGCGCCAGCAGCTTGGAAAGTTCCTACGAGCAGTACTTC.